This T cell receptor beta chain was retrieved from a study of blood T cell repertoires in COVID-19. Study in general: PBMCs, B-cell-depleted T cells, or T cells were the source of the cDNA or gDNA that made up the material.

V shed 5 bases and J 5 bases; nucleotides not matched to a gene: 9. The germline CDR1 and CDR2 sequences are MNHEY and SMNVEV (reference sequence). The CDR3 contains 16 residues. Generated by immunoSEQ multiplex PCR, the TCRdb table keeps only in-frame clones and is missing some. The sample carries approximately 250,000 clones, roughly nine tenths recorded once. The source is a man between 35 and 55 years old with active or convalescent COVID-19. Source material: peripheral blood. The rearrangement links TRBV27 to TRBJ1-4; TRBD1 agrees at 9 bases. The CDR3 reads CASSPTWGTGNEKLFF. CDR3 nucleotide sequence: TGTGCCAGCAGTCCTACCTGGGGGACAGGGAATGAAAAACTGTTTTTT. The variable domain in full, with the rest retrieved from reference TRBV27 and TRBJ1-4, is EAQVTQNPRYLITVTGKKLTVTCSQNMNHEYMSWYRQDPGLGLRQIYYSMNVEVTDKGDVPEGYKVSRKEKRNFPLILESPSPNQTSLYFCASSPTWGTGNEKLFFGSGTQLSVL.